The 25 T cell receptor beta chains listed next were all sequenced from one sample in a study of CD8 T cells in ankylosing spondylitis. Each CDR3 protein is one row after TCRdb ran MiXCR on the 5' RACE reads. The sample contains under 200,000 distinct CDR3 sequences, 9.8% of which appear only once. Sequencing was done on a sample of blood, either unsorted or a sorted T cell fraction (not recorded which). These receptors all come from a female donor with ankylosing spondylitis or in good health (not recorded which).

This clonotype was counted between two and nine times. The rearrangement joins TRBV28 to TRBJ2-7, with 10 bases lining up with TRBD2. The CDR3 covers 19 residues. The junction had 19 bases not matched to a gene; V was cut back by 7 bases and J by 1 base. CDR1 is MDHEN and CDR2 is SYDVKM in the germline V gene. In DNA, the CDR3 is TGTGCCAGCACCCCACTAACTAGCGGGACCCCTTCAGGATCCTACGAGCAGTACTTC. It specifies CASTPLTSGTPSGSYEQYF.

V usage is TRBV7-9 and J usage is TRBJ2-5; 9 bases line up with TRBD2. With V trimmed by 8 bases and J by 4 bases, 8 bases remained unmatched. The CDR3 length is 14 residues. In germline, CDR1 is SEHNR, CDR2 FQNEAQ (reference sequence). The CDR3 DNA sequence: TGTGCCAGCGAGAGACTAGCGGCGGGAGAGACCCAGTACTTC. It codes for CASERLAAGETQYF.

This clonotype was counted a few times. The genes are TRBV7-8 and TRBJ2-7, with a tentative D call TRBD2 (6 bases). Per germline, CDR1 SGHVS and CDR2 FQNEAQ. V was shortened by 1 base and J by 0 bases, with 10 bases between the two germline ends. The CDR3 covers 15 residues. DNA for the CDR3: TGTGCCAGCAGCTTAGGGGACTTGTACTCCTACGAGCAGTACTTC. Translating gives CASSLGDLYSYEQYF.

This clonotype was seen many times. V usage is TRBV12-3 or TRBV12-4 and J usage is TRBJ1-3; D gene ambiguous. V gave up 3 bases and J gave up 0 bases, with 9 bases separating them. This CDR3 has 15 residues. The CDR3 protein is CASSLGRYSGNTIYF. CDR3 DNA: TGTGCCAGCAGTTTGGGCCGCTACTCTGGAAACACCATATATTTT.

This clonotype showed up many times. The chain links TRBV12-3 or TRBV12-4 to TRBJ1-2; 8 positions match TRBD1. The CDR3 is made up of 12 amino acids. J gave up 6 bases and V 5 bases, and 2 bases lay outside the gene matches. In nucleotides, the CDR3 is TGTGCCAGCAGTCAGGGGGCGGATGGCTACACCTTC. It specifies CASSQGADGYTF.

This clonotype was found many times. V is TRBV13 and J is TRBJ2-1; the D gene is possibly TRBD2 (6 bases). Trimming removed 5 bases from V and 0 bases from J, with 14 bases in between. The CDR3 loop spans 16 amino acids. From germline, CDR1 is PRHDT and CDR2 FYEKMQ (reference sequence). The CDR3 region has the DNA TGTGCCAGCAGCCTTAGGGGCGGGAACTCCTACAATGAGCAGTTCTTC. It is translated as CASSLRGGNSYNEQFF.

The J gene is TRBJ2-3, the V gene TRBV29-1; a possible D gene is TRBD2 (5 bases). The CDR3 has 14 residues. V lost 2 bases, J lost 0 bases, and 9 bases lay in between. Germline lookup yields CDR1 SQVTM and CDR2 ANQGSEA. Here the CDR3 DNA reads TGCAGCGTTGAATTACGGACTAGCACAGATACGCAGTATTTT. It codes for CSVELRTSTDTQYF.

The V and J genes are TRBV27 and TRBJ2-7; D not resolved. V was shortened by 2 bases and J by 6 bases, with 8 bases between the two germline ends. Germline lookup yields CDR1 MNHEY and CDR2 SMNVEV (reference sequence). The CDR3 extends over 12 amino acids. This CDR3 reads CASSLREGEQYF. CDR3 bases: TGTGCCAGCAGTTTAAGGGAAGGCGAGCAGTACTTC.

This clonotype was detected a few times. The chain couples TRBV30 to TRBJ1-5; a possible D gene is TRBD1 (6 bases). The CDR3 sequence is 14 residues long. V was shortened by 0 bases and J by 5 bases, with 11 bases between the two germline ends. CDR1 GTSNPN and CDR2 SVGIG come from the germline V gene (reference sequence). The CDR3 loop reads CAWSVGGYDQPQHF. The DNA of the CDR3 is TGTGCCTGGAGTGTAGGGGGGTATGATCAGCCCCAGCATTTT.

This clonotype was found many times. The J gene is TRBJ2-7, the V gene TRBV12-3 or TRBV12-4; 11 bases are shared with TRBD2. Trimming at V came to 3 bases and at J to 5 bases, leaving 3 bases not matched to a gene. The CDR3 is 14 amino acids. This CDR3 reads CASSFSLAGDEQYF. The CDR3 bases are TGTGCCAGCAGTTTCTCACTAGCGGGAGACGAGCAGTACTTC.

This clonotype was recorded a few times. The chain has TRBV9 and TRBJ1-1; D possibly corresponds to TRBD1 (6 bases). The CDR3 consists of 12 residues. V lost 10 bases and J lost 10, with 20 bases in between. The germline gives CDR1 SGDLS, CDR2 YYNGEE. CDR3 nucleotide sequence: TGTGCCGCCGAAGGGGGGGGCGCGGTAGCTTTCTTT. Residues: CAAEGGGAVAFF.

This clonotype was detected only a few times. This chain joins TRBV7-2 and TRBJ2-5, with 7 bases fitting TRBD1. The junction had 5 bases not matched to a gene; V was cut back by 4 bases and J by 3 bases. The CDR3 is 14 amino acids. Germline loops: CDR1 SGHTA, CDR2 FQGNSA. This chain's CDR3 is CASSSYRGKETQYF. The CDR3 coding sequence is TGTGCCAGCAGCTCCTACAGGGGAAAAGAGACCCAGTACTTC.

The chain couples TRBV19 to TRBJ2-1, with a possible D match to TRBD1 (7 bases). CDR1 and CDR2 from the germline V gene are LNHDA and SQIVND (reference sequence). The CDR3 is made up of 14 amino acids. V was shortened by 5 bases and J by 7 bases, with 15 bases between the two germline ends. The CDR3 DNA reads as TGTGCCAGTAGTTTCTCAGGGGGGCCTAATGAGCAGTTCTTC. Its protein is CASSFSGGPNEQFF. Full variable domain (rest looked up from reference TRBV19 and TRBJ2-1): DGGITQSPKYLFRKEGQNVTLSCEQNLNHDAMYWYRQDPGQGLRLIYYSQIVNDFQKGDIAEGYSVSREKKESFPLTVTSAQKNPTAFYLCASSFSGGPNEQFFGPGTRLTVL.

This clonotype has a count of ten or more. This rearrangement joins TRBV29-1 to TRBJ2-1; 7 bases fit TRBD1. This CDR3 comprises 14 residues. Trimming removed 7 bases from V and 3 bases from J; junction bases left unmatched: 9. From germline, CDR1 is SQVTM and CDR2 ANQGSEA. CDR3 coding DNA: TGCAGCGCTACGCCGCGGACAGGCTACAATGAGCAGTTCTTC. Its translation: CSATPRTGYNEQFF.

Many counts were recorded for this clonotype. The J gene is TRBJ2-7, the V gene TRBV5-6; perhaps D is TRBD1 or TRBD2 (5 bases each). Germline loops: CDR1 SGHDT, CDR2 YYEEEE. The CDR3 is made up of 13 amino acids. V lost 2 bases and J lost 6, with 12 bases in between. CDR3 sequence: CASSFGTGFEQYF. In DNA form, the CDR3 reads TGTGCCAGCAGCTTCGGGACCGGGTTCGAGCAGTACTTC. Together with reference TRBV5-6 and TRBJ2-7, the CDR3 gives the full variable domain: DAGVTQSPTHLIKTRGQQVTLRCSPKSGHDTVSWYQQALGQGPQFIFQYYEEEERQRGNFPDRFSGHQFPNYSSELNVNALLLGDSALYLCASSFGTGFEQYFGPGTRLTVT.

This clonotype turned up a few times. The chain uses TRBV16 and TRBJ2-1; D gene ambiguous. The CDR3 sequence is 11 residues long. Germline V lookup: CDR1 KGHSY, CDR2 FQNENV. V lost 5 bases to trimming and J lost 12 bases, with 11 bases between them. DNA of the CDR3: TGTGCCAGCAGCTCCCCCCGTGGGCAGTTCTTC. Translating gives CASSSPRGQFF.

This clonotype has more than one count but fewer than ten. The chain employs TRBV7-6 and TRBJ2-1, with D possibly matching TRBD2 (5 bases). This CDR3 spans 15 amino acids. The germline V and J ends were trimmed by 7 bases and 1 base, with 14 bases remaining between them. The V gene's germline CDR1 is SGHVS and CDR2 FNYEAQ. The CDR3 loop is CASISLSGSYNEQFF. CDR3 nucleotide sequence: TGTGCCAGCATTTCCTTAAGCGGATCCTACAATGAGCAGTTCTTC.

The gene calls are TRBV9 and TRBJ2-1; D gene unclear. The germline CDR1 and CDR2 sequences are SGDLS and YYNGEE. Trimming cost V 3 bases and J 1 base, with 8 bases left between them. The CDR3 is made up of 14 amino acids. The CDR3 coding sequence is TGTGCCAGCAGCGGGAGAGATTCCTACAATGAGCAGTTCTTC. Protein: CASSGRDSYNEQFF.

CDR3 nucleotides: TGTGCCTGGAGTGCCTTGGGACCCCAGGGCTCCTACAATGAGCAGTTCTTC. Amino acids: CAWSALGPQGSYNEQFF. The J gene is TRBJ2-1, the V gene TRBV30; D could derive from TRBD1 or TRBD2 (5 bases each). The CDR3 extends over 17 amino acids. CDR1 is GTSNPN and CDR2 is SVGIG in the germline V gene (reference sequence). V was trimmed by 1 base and J by 0 bases, leaving 16 bases between them.

This rearrangement joins TRBV11-1 to TRBJ2-1; 12 nucleotides align to TRBD2. The ends lost 5 bases at V and 7 bases at J; junction bases unmatched: 18. Germline V gene lookup returns CDR1 SGHAT and CDR2 FQDESV (reference sequence). This CDR3 region has 19 residues. The CDR3 spells CASSPLPQLAGGGRNEQFF. CDR3 nucleotides: TGTGCCAGCAGCCCACTTCCTCAACTAGCGGGAGGTGGACGGAATGAGCAGTTCTTC.

Here the CDR3 reads CASIRTGNTEAFF. The CDR3 DNA follows: TGTGCCAGCATCCGGACAGGAAACACTGAAGCTTTCTTT. The rearrangement uses TRBV6-2 or TRBV6-3 and TRBJ1-1; 7 bases fit TRBD1. This CDR3 contains 13 residues. From germline, CDR1 is MNHEY and CDR2 SVGEGT. V shed 7 bases, J shed 2 bases, and the junction held 4 bases outside the gene matches.

This clonotype was seen repeatedly, ten times or more. The chain uses TRBV6-2 or TRBV6-3 and TRBJ2-1, with 10 bases identical to TRBD2. CDR1 is MNHEY, CDR2 SVGEGT, per germline. The CDR3 length is 15 residues. The J segment lost 4 bases and the V segment lost 8 bases, leaving 8 bases of the junction unmatched. CDR3 DNA: TGTGCCAGCGGATTAGCGGGAGGAGGGTACAATGAGCAGTTCTTC. Protein: CASGLAGGGYNEQFF.

This clonotype was found many times. The chain couples TRBV5-6 to TRBJ2-3; D unclear. Germline CDR1 and CDR2: SGHDT and YYEEEE. This CDR3 has 13 residues. Trimming took 3 bases from V and 4 from J, leaving 9 bases between them. In DNA, the CDR3 is TGTGCCAGCAGCTGGTCTCCGGCAGATACGCAGTATTTT. The encoded protein is CASSWSPADTQYF. Combining the CDR3 with reference TRBV5-6 and TRBJ2-3 gives the whole variable domain DAGVTQSPTHLIKTRGQQVTLRCSPKSGHDTVSWYQQALGQGPQFIFQYYEEEERQRGNFPDRFSGHQFPNYSSELNVNALLLGDSALYLCASSWSPADTQYFGPGTRLTVL.

The chain recombines TRBV2 with TRBJ1-5; 9 bases line up with TRBD1. Germline values: CDR1 SNHLY, CDR2 FYNNEI. The CDR3 has 16 residues. Trimming at V came to 3 bases and at J to 11 bases, leaving 14 bases not matched to a gene. CDR3 coding DNA: TGTGCCAGCAGTGACGAATTCCCGGGACAGGGATCGACCCAGCATTTT. Translating it yields CASSDEFPGQGSTQHF.

V usage is TRBV5-5 and J usage is TRBJ2-7; no clear D. The V gene lost 6 bases and the J gene lost 0 bases, with 16 bases spanning the gap. The CDR3 contains 15 residues. Germline V lookup: CDR1 SGHKS, CDR2 YYEKEE (reference sequence). The CDR3 is CASTDDPGHSYEQYF. The CDR3, as DNA: TGTGCCAGCACCGACGACCCGGGCCACTCCTACGAGCAGTACTTC.